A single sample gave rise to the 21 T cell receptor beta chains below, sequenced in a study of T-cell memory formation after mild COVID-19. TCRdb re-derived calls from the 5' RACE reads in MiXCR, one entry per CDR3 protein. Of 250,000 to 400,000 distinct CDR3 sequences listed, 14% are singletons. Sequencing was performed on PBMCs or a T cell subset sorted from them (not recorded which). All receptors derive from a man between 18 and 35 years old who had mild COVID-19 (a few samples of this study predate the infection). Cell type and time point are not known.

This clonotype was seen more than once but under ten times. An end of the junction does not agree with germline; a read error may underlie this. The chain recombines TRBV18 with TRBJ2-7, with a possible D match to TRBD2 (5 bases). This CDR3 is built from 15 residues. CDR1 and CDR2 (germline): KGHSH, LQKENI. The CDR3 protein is CASSPPNGVTYEQYF. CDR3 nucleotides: TGTGCCAGCTCGCCACCTAACGGGGTTACCTACGAGCAGTACTTC.

CDR3 protein: CSAGEREAREPQHF. Written as DNA, the CDR3 is TGCAGTGCCGGCGAACGGGAGGCCCGAGAGCCCCAGCATTTT. The chain joins TRBV20-1 to TRBJ1-5; D not certain. The germline V gene has CDR1 DFQATT and CDR2 SNEGSKA (reference sequence). V was trimmed by 6 bases and J by 8 bases, leaving 20 bases between them. This CDR3 is built from 14 residues.

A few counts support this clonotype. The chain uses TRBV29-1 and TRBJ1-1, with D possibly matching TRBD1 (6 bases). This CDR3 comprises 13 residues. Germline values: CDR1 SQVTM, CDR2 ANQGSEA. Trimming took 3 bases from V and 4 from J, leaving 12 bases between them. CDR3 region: CSVEWGGGTEAFF. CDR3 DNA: TGCAGCGTTGAGTGGGGAGGGGGCACTGAAGCTTTCTTT.

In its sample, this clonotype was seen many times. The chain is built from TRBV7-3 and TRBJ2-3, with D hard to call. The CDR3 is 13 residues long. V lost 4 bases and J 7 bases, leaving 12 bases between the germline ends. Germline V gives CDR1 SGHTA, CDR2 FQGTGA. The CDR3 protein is CASSSRADNTQYF. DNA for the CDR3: TGTGCCAGCAGCTCAAGGGCTGACAATACGCAGTATTTT.

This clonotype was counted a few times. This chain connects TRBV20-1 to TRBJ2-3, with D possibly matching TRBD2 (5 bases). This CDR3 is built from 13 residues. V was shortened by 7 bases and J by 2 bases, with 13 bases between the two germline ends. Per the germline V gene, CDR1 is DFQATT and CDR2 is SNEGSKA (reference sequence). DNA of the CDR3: TGCAGTGGGAGGTCTTCCTCCACAGATACGCAGTATTTT. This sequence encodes CSGRSSSTDTQYF.

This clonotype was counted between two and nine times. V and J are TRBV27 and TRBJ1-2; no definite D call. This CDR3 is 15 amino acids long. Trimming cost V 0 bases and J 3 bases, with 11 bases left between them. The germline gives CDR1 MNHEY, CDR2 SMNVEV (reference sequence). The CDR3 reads CASSLSAAAHYGYTF. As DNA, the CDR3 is TGTGCCAGCAGTTTATCGGCAGCGGCCCACTATGGCTACACCTTC.

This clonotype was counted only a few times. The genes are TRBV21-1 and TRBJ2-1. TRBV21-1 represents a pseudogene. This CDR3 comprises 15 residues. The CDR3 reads CASSKEITTVNEQFF. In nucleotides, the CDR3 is TGTGCCAGCAGCAAAGAAATAACTACGGTGAATGAGCAGTTCTTC.

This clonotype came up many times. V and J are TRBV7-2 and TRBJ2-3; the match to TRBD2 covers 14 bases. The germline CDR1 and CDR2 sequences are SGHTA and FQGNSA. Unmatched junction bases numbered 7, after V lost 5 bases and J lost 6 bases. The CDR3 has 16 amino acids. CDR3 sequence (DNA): TGTGCCAGCAGCCCGACTAGCGGGGGGGCCGGCGATACGCAGTATTTT. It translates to CASSPTSGGAGDTQYF.

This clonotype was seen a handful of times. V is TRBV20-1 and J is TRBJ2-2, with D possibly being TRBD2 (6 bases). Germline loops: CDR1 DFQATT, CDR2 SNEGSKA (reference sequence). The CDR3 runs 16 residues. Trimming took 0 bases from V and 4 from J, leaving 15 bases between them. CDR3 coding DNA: TGCAGTGCTAGAGACTTTAGACTAGGCGGCACCGGGGAGCTGTTTTTT. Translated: CSARDFRLGGTGELFF.

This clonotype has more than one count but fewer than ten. CDR3 residues: CASSMVGSEGYTF. The CDR3 DNA reads TGCGCCAGCAGTATGGTGGGGTCGGAAGGCTACACCTTC. The chain joins TRBV4-1 to TRBJ1-2; no definite D call. Trimming stripped 6 bases from V and 8 bases from J, with 16 bases between. Germline CDR1 MGHRA, CDR2 YSYEKL. The CDR3 is made up of 13 amino acids.

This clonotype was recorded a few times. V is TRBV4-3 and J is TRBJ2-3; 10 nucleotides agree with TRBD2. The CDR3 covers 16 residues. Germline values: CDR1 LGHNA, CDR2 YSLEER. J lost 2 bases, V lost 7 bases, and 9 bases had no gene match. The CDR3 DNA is TGCGCCAGCACCCTGCAGCTAGCGGGGGACACAGATACGCAGTATTTT. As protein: CASTLQLAGDTDTQYF.

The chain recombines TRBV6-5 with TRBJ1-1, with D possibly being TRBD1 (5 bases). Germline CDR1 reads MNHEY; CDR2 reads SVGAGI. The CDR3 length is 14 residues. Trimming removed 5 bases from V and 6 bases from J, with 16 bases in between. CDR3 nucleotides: TGTGCCAGCAGTCCCGGTATCGGGGGTGCTGAAGCTTTCTTT. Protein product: CASSPGIGGAEAFF.

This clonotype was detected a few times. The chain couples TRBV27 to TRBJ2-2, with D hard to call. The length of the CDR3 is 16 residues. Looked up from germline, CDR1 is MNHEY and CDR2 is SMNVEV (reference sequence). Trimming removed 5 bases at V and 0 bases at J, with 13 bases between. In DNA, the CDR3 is TGTGCCAGCAGTACCCCGACCCATTCGAACACCGGGGAGCTGTTTTTT. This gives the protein CASSTPTHSNTGELFF.

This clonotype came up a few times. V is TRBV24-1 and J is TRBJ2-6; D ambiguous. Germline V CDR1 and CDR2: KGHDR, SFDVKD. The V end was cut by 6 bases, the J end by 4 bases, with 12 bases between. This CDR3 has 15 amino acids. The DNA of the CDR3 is TGTGCCACCAGTCCGTTGGGCCCCGGGGCCAACGTCCTGACTTTC. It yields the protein CATSPLGPGANVLTF.

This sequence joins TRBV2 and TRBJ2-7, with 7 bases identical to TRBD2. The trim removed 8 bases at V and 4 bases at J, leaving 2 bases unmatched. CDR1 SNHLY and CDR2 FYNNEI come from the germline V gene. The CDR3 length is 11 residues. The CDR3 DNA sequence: TGTGCCAGCGAACTAGCGTACGAGCAGTACGTC. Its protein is CASELAYEQYV.

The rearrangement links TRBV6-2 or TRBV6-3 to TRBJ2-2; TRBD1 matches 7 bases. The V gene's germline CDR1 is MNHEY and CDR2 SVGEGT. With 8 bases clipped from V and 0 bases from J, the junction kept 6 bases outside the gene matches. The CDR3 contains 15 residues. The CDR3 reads CASRQGHANTGELFF. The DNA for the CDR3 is TGTGCCAGCCGACAGGGCCATGCGAACACCGGGGAGCTGTTTTTT.

CDR3 region: CSAAGQISQPQHF. CDR3 bases: TGCAGTGCCGCCGGACAGATCAGTCAGCCCCAGCATTTT. The rearrangement links TRBV20-1 to TRBJ1-5, with D perhaps TRBD1 (6 bases). The CDR3 loop spans 13 amino acids. In germline, CDR1 is DFQATT, CDR2 SNEGSKA (reference sequence). Trimming left V 6 bases short and J 6 bases short, with 15 bases between.

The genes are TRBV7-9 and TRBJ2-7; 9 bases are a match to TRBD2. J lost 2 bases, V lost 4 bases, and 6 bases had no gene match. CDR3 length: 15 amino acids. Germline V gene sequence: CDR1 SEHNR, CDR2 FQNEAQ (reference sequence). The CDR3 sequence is CASSWVSGGTYEQYF. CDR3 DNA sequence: TGTGCCAGCAGCTGGGTTAGCGGGGGAACCTACGAGCAGTACTTC.

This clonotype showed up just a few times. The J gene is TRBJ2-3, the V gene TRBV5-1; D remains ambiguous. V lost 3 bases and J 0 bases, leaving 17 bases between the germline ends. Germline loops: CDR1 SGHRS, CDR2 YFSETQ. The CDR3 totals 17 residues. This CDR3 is CASSSRGSVTSTDTQYF. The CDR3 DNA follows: TGCGCCAGCAGCTCCCGAGGATCTGTTACCAGCACAGATACGCAGTATTTT.

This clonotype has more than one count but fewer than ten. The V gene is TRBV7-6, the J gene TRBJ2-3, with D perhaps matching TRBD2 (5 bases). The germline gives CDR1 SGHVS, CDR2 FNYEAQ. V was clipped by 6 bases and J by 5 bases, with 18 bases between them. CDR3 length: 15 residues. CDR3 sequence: CASSPTRASGDTQYF. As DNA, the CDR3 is TGTGCCAGCAGTCCCACTAGGGCCTCAGGAGATACGCAGTATTTT.

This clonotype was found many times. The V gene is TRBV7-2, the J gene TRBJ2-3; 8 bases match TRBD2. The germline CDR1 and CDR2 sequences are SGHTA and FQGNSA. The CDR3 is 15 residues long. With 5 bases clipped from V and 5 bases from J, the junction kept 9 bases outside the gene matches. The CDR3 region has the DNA TGTGCCAGCAGCGCCCGGGTAGCGGGGCGAGATACGCAGTATTTT. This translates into CASSARVAGRDTQYF. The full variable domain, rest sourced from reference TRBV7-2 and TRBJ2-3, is GAGVSQSPSNKVTEKGKDVELRCDPISGHTALYWYRQSLGQGLEFLIYFQGNSAPDKSGLPSDRFSAERTGGSVSTLTIQRTQQEDSAVYLCASSARVAGRDTQYFGPGTRLTVL.